The following is a T cell receptor (beta chain) sequence with its context. Researchers ran the PCR with 60 Vbeta and 13 Jbeta primers. Assay: immunoSEQ multiplex PCR; the TCRdb copy retains only in-frame clones and omits some. The table lists more than 65,000 clones, around 77% of them singletons. The germline V gene encodes CDR1 SGHNT and CDR2 YYREEE (reference sequence). Trimming removed 0 bases from V and 5 bases from J, with 12 bases in between. This CDR3 is 14 amino acids long. This record belongs to a study of cytomegalovirus exposure and HLA in healthy donors. The V call is TRBV5-4, the J call TRBJ2-7; D might be TRBD1 (5 bases). The sequence derives from a woman aged 40 to 50 in good health and CMV-seropositive. Input material: PBMCs. The CDR3 DNA follows: TGTGCCAGCAGCTTGGGCAGGGTAGACCACGAGCAGTACTTC. Its translation: CASSLGRVDHEQYF. The full variable domain, rest sourced from reference TRBV5-4 and TRBJ2-7, is ETGVTQSPTHLIKTRGQQVTLRCSSQSGHNTVSWYQQALGQGPQFIFQYYREEENGRGNFPPRFSGLQFPNYSSELNVNALELDDSALYLCASSLGRVDHEQYFGPGTRLTVT.